This T cell receptor (beta chain) originates from a study of PD-1 blockade in classical Hodgkin lymphoma. Findings and limits, study-wide: Repertoires differed for reasons still undefined, possibly disease activity or prior therapy. Baseline TCR diversity was reportedly lower in newly diagnosed patients than healthy donors.

Using immunoSEQ multiplex PCR, the repertoire was profiled, and TCRdb retains in-frame clones only, with some absent. Altogether roughly 150,000 clones are present, under 85% being singletons, with the ten largest covering over 7.5%. On this clone: Its antigen is not identified.

This CDR3 spans 15 amino acids. Germline V gene lookup returns CDR1 SEHNR and CDR2 FQNEAQ (reference sequence). Trimming took 4 bases from V and 3 from J, leaving 12 bases between them. After autologous stem cell transplantation all patients relapsed, and prior brentuximab vedotin exposure differed between cohorts. The patients, who had relapsed/refractory classical Hodgkin lymphoma, achieved best responses of complete response, partial response or progressive disease. Source: peripheral blood mononuclear cells (PBMCs), taken before the second cycle of nivolumab. V gene TRBV7-9 combines with J gene TRBJ2-2; D may be TRBD1 (5 bases). The receptor was derived from a human donor with classical Hodgkin lymphoma. The CDR3 spells CASSSVYRYTGELFF. The CDR3 DNA reads TGTGCCAGCAGCTCAGTATACAGGTACACCGGGGAGCTGTTTTTT.